This entry is about one TCR beta chain. Resolution of symptoms, clearance, or two negative PCRs was present in recovered Cohort 3 donors. These data come from a study of blood T cell repertoires in COVID-19. Looking at the study overall: The cDNA or gDNA used as material had been derived from T cells, B-cell-depleted T cells, or PBMCs.

This CDR3 comprises 15 residues. V was pared by 3 bases and J by 2 bases, with 5 bases of the junction left unmatched. Germline CDR1 reads SGHNT; CDR2 reads YYREEE (reference sequence). Profiled with immunoSEQ multiplex PCR; TCRdb holds only in-frame clones, not every one. The profile shows roughly 250,000 clones, roughly 88% of them singletons. The TCR originated in a woman aged 25 to 39 who had recovered from COVID-19. The gene calls are TRBV5-4 and TRBJ1-2; 9 bases are shared with TRBD1. The sample consisted of PBMCs or T cells enriched from blood (not recorded which). This chain's CDR3 is CASSWGQGRNYGYTF. Here the CDR3 DNA reads TGTGCCAGCAGCTGGGGACAGGGCCGGAACTATGGCTACACCTTC.